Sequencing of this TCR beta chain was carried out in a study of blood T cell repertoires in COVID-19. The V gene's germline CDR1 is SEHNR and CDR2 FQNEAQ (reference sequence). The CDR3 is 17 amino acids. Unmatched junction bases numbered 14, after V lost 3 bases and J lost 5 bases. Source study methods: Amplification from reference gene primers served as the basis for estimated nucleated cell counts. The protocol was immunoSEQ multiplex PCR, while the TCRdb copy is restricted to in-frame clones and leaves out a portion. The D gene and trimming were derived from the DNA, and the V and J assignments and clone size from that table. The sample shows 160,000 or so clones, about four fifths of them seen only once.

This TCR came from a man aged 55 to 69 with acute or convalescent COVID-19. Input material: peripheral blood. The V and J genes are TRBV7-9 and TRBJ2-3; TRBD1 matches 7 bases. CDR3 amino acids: CASSLMNRGGRRDTQYF. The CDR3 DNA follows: TGTGCCAGCAGCTTGATGAACAGGGGTGGGCGTAGAGATACGCAGTATTTT. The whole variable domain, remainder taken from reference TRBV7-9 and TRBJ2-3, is DTGVSQNPRHKITKRGQNVTFRCDPISEHNRLYWYRQTLGQGPEFLTYFQNEAQLEKSRLLSDRFSAERPKGSFSTLEIQRTEQGDSAMYLCASSLMNRGGRRDTQYFGPGTRLTVL.